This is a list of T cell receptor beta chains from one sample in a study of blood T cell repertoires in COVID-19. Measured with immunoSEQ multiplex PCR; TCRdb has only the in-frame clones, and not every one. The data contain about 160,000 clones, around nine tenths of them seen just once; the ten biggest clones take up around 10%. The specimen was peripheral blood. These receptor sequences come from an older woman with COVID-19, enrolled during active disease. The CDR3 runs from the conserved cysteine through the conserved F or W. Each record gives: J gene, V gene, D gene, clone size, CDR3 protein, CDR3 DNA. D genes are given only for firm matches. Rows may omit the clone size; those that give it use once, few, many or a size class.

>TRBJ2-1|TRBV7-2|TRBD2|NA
CASSSRSGGAYEQFF
TGTGCCAGCAGCTCCCGTAGCGGGGGGGCATACGAGCAGTTCTTC
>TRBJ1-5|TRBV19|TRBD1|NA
CASRDRGLISNQPQHF
TGTGCCAGCCGGGACAGGGGGCTTATTAGCAATCAGCCCCAGCATTTT
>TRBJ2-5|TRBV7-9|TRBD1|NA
CASSLGQGSGETQYF
TGTGCCAGCAGCCTAGGACAGGGGAGTGGAGAGACCCAGTACTTC
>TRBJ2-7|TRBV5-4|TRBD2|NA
CASSLGGGANYEQYF
TGTGCCAGCAGCTTAGGCGGGGGGGCTAACTACGAGCAGTACTTC
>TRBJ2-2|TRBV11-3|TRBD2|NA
CASSLFASGTGELFF
TGTGCCAGCAGCTTATTCGCTAGCGGGACCGGGGAGCTGTTTTTT
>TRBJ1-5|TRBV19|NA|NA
CASSIVGGAGQPQHF
TGTGCCAGTAGTATAGTGGGAGGGGCCGGTCAGCCCCAGCATTTT
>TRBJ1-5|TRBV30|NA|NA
CAWRTTGDNQPQHF
TGTGCCTGGAGGACGACGGGAGACAATCAGCCCCAGCATTTT
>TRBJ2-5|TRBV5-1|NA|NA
CASSLGQSETQYF
TGCGCCAGCAGCTTGGGGCAGTCGGAGACCCAGTACTTC
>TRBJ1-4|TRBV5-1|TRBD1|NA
CASSFGGQQNEKLFF
TGCGCCAGCAGTTTTGGGGGACAGCAGAATGAAAAACTGTTTTTT
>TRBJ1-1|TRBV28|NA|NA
CASVGANTEAFF
TGTGCCAGCGTGGGGGCGAACACTGAAGCTTTCTTT
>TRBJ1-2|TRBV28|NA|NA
CASSLESNSGSYGYTF
TGTGCCAGCAGTTTAGAGTCTAATTCGGGGTCCTATGGCTACACCTTC
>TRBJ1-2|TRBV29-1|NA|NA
CSVDSGLNYGYTF
TGCAGCGTTGACTCCGGTCTTAACTATGGCTACACCTTC
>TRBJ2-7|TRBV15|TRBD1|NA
CATSRDRTGHHF
TGTGCCACCAGCAGAGACCGGACAGGCCATCACTTC
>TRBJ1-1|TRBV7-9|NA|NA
CASSFPQGSEAFF
TGTGCCAGCAGCTTTCCACAGGGCTCTGAAGCTTTCTTT
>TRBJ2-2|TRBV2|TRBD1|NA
CASRAGTGVGTGELFF
TGTGCCAGCAGAGCGGGGACAGGGGTAGGCACCGGGGAGCTGTTTTTT
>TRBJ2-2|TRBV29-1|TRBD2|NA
CSVDLPGLAGVTGELFF
TGCAGCGTTGACTTACCGGGACTAGCGGGGGTAACCGGGGAGCTGTTTTTT
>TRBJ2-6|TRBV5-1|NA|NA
CASSEATGANVLTF
TGCGCCAGCAGCGAGGCTACTGGGGCCAACGTCCTGACTTTC
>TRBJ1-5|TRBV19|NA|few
CASSRSEQGRQPQHF
TGTGCCAGTAGTAGGTCCGAACAGGGACGTCAGCCCCAGCATTTT
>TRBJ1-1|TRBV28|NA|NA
CASSSFRTFRAFF
TGTGCCAGCAGTTCTTTTAGGACTTTCCGAGCTTTCTTT
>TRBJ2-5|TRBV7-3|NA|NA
CASSLRGAYQETQYF
TGTGCCAGCAGCCTCCGCGGGGCTTACCAAGAGACCCAGTACTTC
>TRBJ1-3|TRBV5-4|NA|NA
CASSRGGQVLSGNTIYF
TGTGCCAGCAGCCGAGGGGGTCAGGTCCTCTCTGGAAACACCATATATTTT
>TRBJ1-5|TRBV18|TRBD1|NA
CASSPNPGGSNQPQHF
TGTGCCAGCTCACCTAACCCAGGGGGTAGCAATCAGCCCCAGCATTTT
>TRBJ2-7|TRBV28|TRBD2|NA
CASSFPESPGLAGLEEQYF
TGTGCCAGCAGTTTCCCCGAATCCCCAGGACTAGCGGGGTTGGAAGAGCAGTACTTC
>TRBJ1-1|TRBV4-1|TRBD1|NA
CASSLGRDRNTEAFF
TGCGCCAGCAGCCTAGGTCGGGACAGGAACACTGAAGCTTTCTTT
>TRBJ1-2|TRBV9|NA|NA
CASSVGAGQNYGYTF
TGTGCCAGCAGCGTAGGGGCAGGCCAGAACTATGGCTACACCTTC
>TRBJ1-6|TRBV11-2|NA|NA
CASSFPPGMDNSPLHF
TGTGCCAGCAGCTTCCCGCCGGGGATGGATAATTCACCCCTCCACTTT
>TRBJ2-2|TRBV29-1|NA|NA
CSVAPGVYTGELFF
TGCAGCGTTGCCCCAGGGGTGTACACCGGGGAGCTGTTTTTT
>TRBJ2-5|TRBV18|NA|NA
CASSPSGIGETQYF
TGTGCCAGCTCACCATCGGGGATCGGCGAGACCCAGTACTTC
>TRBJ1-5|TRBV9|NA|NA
CASSADSAGNQPQHF
TGTGCCAGCAGCGCGGACAGTGCAGGCAATCAGCCCCAGCATTTT
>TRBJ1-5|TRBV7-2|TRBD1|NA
CASSLRQGNQPQHF
TGTGCCAGCAGCCTCAGACAGGGGAATCAGCCCCAGCATTTT
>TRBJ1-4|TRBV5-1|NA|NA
CASSLGQLANEKLFF
TGCGCCAGCAGCTTGGGACAGCTGGCTAATGAAAAACTGTTTTTT
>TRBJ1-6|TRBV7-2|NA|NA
CASSSTWGAHSPLHF
TGTGCCAGCAGCTCTACATGGGGAGCCCATTCACCCCTCCACTTT
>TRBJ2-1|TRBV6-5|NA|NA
CASGLDRYNEQFF
TGTGCCAGCGGACTAGACAGGTACAATGAGCAGTTCTTC
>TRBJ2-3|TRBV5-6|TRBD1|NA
CASSPTGGVTDTQYF
TGTGCCAGCAGCCCCACAGGGGGAGTCACAGATACGCAGTATTTT
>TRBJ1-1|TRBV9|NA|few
CASSVFTNTEAFF
TGTGCCAGCAGCGTATTCACAAACACTGAAGCTTTCTTT
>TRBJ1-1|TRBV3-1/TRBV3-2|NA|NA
CASSHSNTEAFF
TGTGCCAGCAGCCACTCGAACACTGAAGCTTTCTTT
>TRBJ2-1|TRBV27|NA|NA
CASSLIGGGTKGNEQFF
TGTGCCAGCAGTTTGATTGGGGGGGGGACAAAGGGCAATGAGCAGTTCTTC
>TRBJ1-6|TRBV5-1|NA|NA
CASSLEGVENSPLHF
TGCGCCAGCAGCTTAGAGGGGGTTGAGAATTCACCCCTCCACTTT
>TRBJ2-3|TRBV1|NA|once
CTSSQDPGLPDTQYF
TGCACCAGCAGCCAAGATCCAGGTTTGCCAGATACGCAGTATTTT
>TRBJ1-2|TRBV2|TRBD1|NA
CASKSTGGAGYTF
TGTGCCAGCAAATCGACAGGGGGCGCAGGCTACACCTTC
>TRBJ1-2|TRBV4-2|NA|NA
CASSQVLNSYGYTF
TGTGCCAGCAGCCAAGTTCTCAACAGCTATGGCTACACCTTC
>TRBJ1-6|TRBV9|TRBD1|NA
CASSRKRGQDLRALHF
TGTGCCAGCAGCCGAAAGAGAGGACAGGACCTTCGGGCCCTCCACTTT
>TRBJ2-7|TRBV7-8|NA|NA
CASSQGPGFYEQYF
TGTGCCAGCAGCCAAGGACCAGGGTTCTACGAGCAGTACTTC
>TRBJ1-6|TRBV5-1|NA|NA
CASAARGGRGSPLHF
TGCGCCAGCGCCGCCCGGGGGGGGAGGGGTTCACCCCTCCACTTT
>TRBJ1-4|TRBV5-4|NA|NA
CASSSGTRNEKLFF
TGTGCCAGCAGCTCCGGGACAAGAAATGAAAAACTGTTTTTT
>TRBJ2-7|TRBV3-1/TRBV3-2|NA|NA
CASSQGSGNEQYF
TGTGCCAGCAGCCAAGGGTCAGGCAACGAGCAGTACTTC
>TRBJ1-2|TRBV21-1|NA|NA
CASSKGEGPNYGYTF
TGTGCCAGCAGCAAAGGGGAGGGGCCTAACTATGGCTACACCTTC
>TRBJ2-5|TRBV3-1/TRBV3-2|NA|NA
CASSRSGQETQYF
TGTGCCAGCAGCCGGAGCGGACAAGAGACCCAGTACTTC
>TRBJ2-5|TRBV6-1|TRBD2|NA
CASSVFSGGAGETQYF
TGTGCCAGCAGTGTCTTTAGCGGGGGGGCCGGGGAGACCCAGTACTTC
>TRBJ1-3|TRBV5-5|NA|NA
CASSGSGTPGNTIYF
TGTGCCAGCAGCGGATCCGGGACACCTGGAAACACCATATATTTT
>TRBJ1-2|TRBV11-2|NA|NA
CASSLLGDGYTF
TGTGCCAGCAGCTTGCTAGGGGATGGCTACACCTTC
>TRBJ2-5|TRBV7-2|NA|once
CASSSEGGETQYF
TGTGCCAGCAGCTCTGAGGGTGGAGAGACCCAGTACTTC